This T cell receptor beta chain comes out of a study of cytotoxic CD8 clonotypes in ibrutinib-treated CLL. Looking at the study overall: There were about a dozen relapsed/refractory patients and more than 14 treatment-naive patients, and fewer than 18 were IGHV unmutated. Response was recorded as partial in approximately 24 patients and complete in 2; at median approximately 63 months, approximately 14 remained remitted and around 12 had progressed.

General study results and limits: Under therapy, public clonotypes either contracted or stayed stable, and they were uncommon. Clonality went higher at ibrutinib response and then dropped back toward baseline at progression.

Clones were read by immunoSEQ multiplex PCR, and TCRdb kept only the in-frame ones, dropping some. This sample has 90,000 to 100,000 clones, with around 73% found just once. The CDR3 has 13 amino acids. Germline V gene data show CDR1 as MRHNA and CDR2 as SNTAGT. Deletions cut 6 bases from V and 0 bases from J, with 8 bases between. About this clone: What it recognizes is unknown.

V usage is TRBV6-4 and J usage is TRBJ1-1; D gene ambiguous. The sample was PBMCs, taken after 12 months of ibrutinib treatment. The receptor's source is a human donor with chronic lymphocytic leukemia. CDR3: CASRMTVNTEAFF. The CDR3 DNA reads as TGTGCCAGCAGAATGACGGTGAACACTGAAGCTTTCTTT.